Below, one TCR beta chain is given with its context. Antigen specificity is unknown. Time point: blood 2 weeks post-SBRT. Treatment described: 15 Gy SBRT to primary tumor, nephrectomy 4 weeks later. The CDR3 covers 14 residues. Germline V gene lookup returns CDR1 SGHRS and CDR2 YFSETQ. The V end was cut by 4 bases, the J end by 7 bases, with 15 bases between. Profiled with immunoSEQ multiplex PCR; TCRdb holds only in-frame clones, not every one. The sample includes 100,000 to 150,000 clones, roughly four fifths of them seen just once. The data derive from a study of radiation and T cells in renal cell carcinoma. The study's findings and limits: From baseline, blood top tumor clonotypes peaked at 2 weeks post-radiation.

This receptor was taken from a man aged 45-60 years with renal cell carcinoma. The sample in question was blood, obtained from a patient whose treatment included radiotherapy and nephrectomy. The chain couples TRBV5-1 to TRBJ2-1; D might be TRBD1 (6 bases). The CDR3 DNA follows: TGCGCCAGCAGCCCGGGGCCAGGGGCGAATGAGCAGTTCTTC. The encoded protein is CASSPGPGANEQFF.